This T cell receptor beta chain was documented in a study of CD8+ T cells in alopecia areata. Overall study results and limits: Mice gave a clearer picture of TCR sharing than patients did, possibly for HLA-related reasons. Lesional scalp, especially alopecia totalis/universalis, showed higher clonality than normal scalp.

cDNA serving as the sequencing template came from extracted, reverse transcribed RNA. The protocol was immunoSEQ multiplex PCR, while the TCRdb copy is restricted to in-frame clones and leaves out a portion. This sample yields about 140,000 clones, of which roughly four fifths are seen a single time; 25% belongs to the top ten. Stated treatment: oral pan-JAK inhibitor, 5-10 mg twice daily. Germline assignment: CDR1 ENHRY and CDR2 SYGVKD. This CDR3 spans 17 amino acids. Trimming cost V 7 bases and J 1 base, with 21 bases left between them. As to this clone: Its antigen is unidentified.

The origin of this receptor is a human donor with alopecia areata. The chain links TRBV10-3 to TRBJ2-3; a possible D gene is TRBD2 (6 bases). Material: CD8+ T cells sorted from blood, obtained at week 4, from a patient treated with tofacitinib. In nucleotides, the CDR3 is TGTGCCATCACGGAGGGTACCGGACCTGACCGCACAGATACGCAGTATTTT. It encodes CAITEGTGPDRTDTQYF.